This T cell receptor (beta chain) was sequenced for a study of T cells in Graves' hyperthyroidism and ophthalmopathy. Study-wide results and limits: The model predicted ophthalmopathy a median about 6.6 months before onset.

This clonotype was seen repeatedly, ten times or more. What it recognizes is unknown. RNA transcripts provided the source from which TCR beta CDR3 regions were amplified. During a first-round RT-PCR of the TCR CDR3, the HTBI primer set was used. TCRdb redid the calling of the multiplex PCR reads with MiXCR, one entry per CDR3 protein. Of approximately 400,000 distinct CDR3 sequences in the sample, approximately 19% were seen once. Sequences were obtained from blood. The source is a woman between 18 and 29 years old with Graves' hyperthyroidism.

CDR3 bases: TGTGCCAGCAGCCCCTACGGTCCCTATGGCTACACCTTC. This encodes CASSPYGPYGYTF. V is TRBV7-9 and J is TRBJ1-2; D gene ambiguous. The CDR3 has 13 amino acids. The V end lost 5 bases, the J end lost 4 bases, and 11 bases lay between the germline ends. Looked up from germline, CDR1 is SEHNR and CDR2 is FQNEAQ (reference sequence).